The text below deals with one T cell receptor (beta chain). What this receptor recognizes is not known. One base away there is no much larger clone; base qualities are not given. The record originates from a study of blood T cell repertoires in COVID-19 (dated by TCRdb to 2020 to 2022). In the study overall: The collaborator samples originated in the United States, Italy and Spain and spanned the acute and convalescent phases of COVID-19. Subjects who had been exposed to COVID-19, were actively infected with it, or had recovered from it provided the deeply sampled blood TCRbeta repertoires that made up the dataset. Where HLA class I and class II types were available, the types were taken from metadata supplied by the sample provider, not from assay-based typing. The repertoires were made available in a free public database intended to serve as a resource for research on the immune response to SARS-CoV-2. The prospective study material was composed of cDNA or gDNA derived from T cells, B-cell-depleted T cells, or PBMCs. The samples were drawn from the first 160 participants of the ongoing ImmuneRACE study and from over 950 subjects provided by 6 global collaborators. Nearly every sample came with metadata listing a de-identified subject ID, COVID-19 status, age in years and sex. The paper's findings and limits, for the study overall: Clinical and demographic metadata were provided uncurated, with the amount varying by source and participant.

Samples from volunteer blood donors who had recovered from COVID-19 were contributed by a second Seattle source. The collaborating institutions used their own protocols to collect whole blood in K2EDTA tubes. For TCRbeta analysis, collaborators shipped samples as frozen whole blood, isolated PBMCs, or DNA extracted from either of those sample types. V gives up 5 bases and J gives up 4 bases, and the segment between their germline ends measures 14 bases. Taken from the germline V gene, the CDR1 and CDR2 loops are SGHAT and FQNNGV. The cysteine opens and the phenylalanine closes a CDR3 of 15 amino acids. The read is trimmed to its CDR3 DNA, 45 bases read in frame from base 1. The immunoSEQ Assay, a bias-controlled multiplex PCR, was used to amplify TCRbeta CDR3 regions from genomic DNA. The paper's processing steps were these. Within the assay, amplification of reference gene primers was used to estimate how many nucleated cells each sample contained. To quantify the absolute abundance of each unique TCRbeta CDR3 rearrangement, sequence reads were collapsed and filtered. For each sample, productive Simpson clonality was calculated as the square root of Simpson's diversity index over productive rearrangements. The clones in this table, taken by TCRdb from immuneACCESS, are in-frame only. Not every clone is retained; where verified, under half of the shortfall comes from an unresolved V gene, and the cause of the rest is unknown. For V, J and clone size, that table is used; D and trimming come from the DNA. Across this sample there are about 300,000 clones, with over 80% seen only once. The ten largest make up approximately 1.5% of the sample.

Recombination linked TRBV11-2 to TRBJ1-4, and TRBD1 may be the D gene, going by 6 matching bases. Sequenced: peripheral blood. The origin of this receptor is a woman in her thirties or forties who had recovered from COVID-19. In nucleotide form, the sequence is TGTGCCAGCAGCCTCGGGACACGACTTAATGAAAAACTGTTTTTT. Translated, it gives CASSLGTRLNEKLFF.